One and the same sample provided the 8 T cell receptor beta chains below, sequenced in a study of blood T cells in healthy people across ages. It was with a sample-barcoded 5' primer and a J-beta primer mix that a second PCR of roughly 7 to 11 cycles was run. TCRdb fed the 5' RACE reads into MiXCR, producing one record per CDR3 protein. Of 1.5 million to 2 million distinct CDR3 sequences in the sample, about 32% were seen once. Sequenced material: blood. The receptors stem from a woman aged 30 to 39 in good health.

V and J are TRBV9 and TRBJ2-2; D is unclear. Trimming cost V 1 base and J 0 bases, with 7 bases left between them. From germline, CDR1 is SGDLS and CDR2 YYNGEE. CDR3 size: 15 residues. The CDR3 region has the DNA TGTGCCAGCAGCGTATGGGCTTCGAACACCGGGGAGCTGTTTTTT. Translating gives CASSVWASNTGELFF.

This clonotype was counted between two and nine times. The chain uses TRBV29-1 and TRBJ2-3; the D is unclear. In germline, CDR1 is SQVTM, CDR2 ANQGSEA. The CDR3 is 15 amino acids. Trimming pared 4 bases from V and 0 bases from J, leaving 14 bases between. CDR3 sequence (DNA): TGCAGCGTTGTATTAGCCAGCCTTAGCACAGATACGCAGTATTTT. Amino acid sequence: CSVVLASLSTDTQYF.

This clonotype was seen a few times. The chain employs TRBV10-3 and TRBJ2-7; TRBD2 might be the D (5 bases). Germline V gene sequence: CDR1 ENHRY, CDR2 SYGVKD. Trimming pared 0 bases from V and 3 bases from J, leaving 9 bases between. This CDR3 has 14 amino acids. The CDR3: CAISESGAGYEQYF. CDR3 bases: TGTGCCATCAGTGAGTCGGGAGCCGGCTACGAGCAGTACTTC.

The V gene is TRBV10-3, the J gene TRBJ2-2; TRBD2 matches at 12 bases. The CDR3 length is 16 residues. The germline V gene encodes CDR1 ENHRY and CDR2 SYGVKD. J lost 2 bases, V lost 6 bases, and 4 bases had no gene match. This CDR3 reads CAISLAGGPNTGELFF. The CDR3 DNA reads as TGTGCCATCAGCCTAGCGGGAGGGCCTAACACCGGGGAGCTGTTTTTT.

This chain joins TRBV6-1 and TRBJ1-5; D might be TRBD1 (5 bases). The germline V and J ends were trimmed by 3 bases and 0 bases, with 12 bases remaining between them. CDR3 size: 16 residues. Per germline, CDR1 MNHNS and CDR2 SASEGT. The CDR3 nucleotides read TGTGCCAGCAGTGATCGCGGACACTATAGCAATCAGCCCCAGCATTTT. It translates to CASSDRGHYSNQPQHF.

This clonotype was observed a few times. CDR3 DNA sequence: TGTGCCAGCAAGTCGGATACCTCCTACGAGCAGTACTTC. It yields the protein CASKSDTSYEQYF. This rearrangement joins TRBV6-1 to TRBJ2-7; D not resolved. Trimming shortened V by 7 bases and J by 0 bases, and 10 bases separated the two germline ends. Germline V CDR1 and CDR2: MNHNS, SASEGT. This CDR3 has 13 amino acids.

This clonotype was counted only a few times. The V call is TRBV28, the J call TRBJ2-7, with D unresolved. CDR3 length: 12 residues. In germline, CDR1 is MDHEN, CDR2 SYDVKM. The V end was cut by 3 bases, the J end by 5 bases, with 8 bases between. CDR3: CASSFRLDEQYF. Written as DNA, the CDR3 is TGTGCCAGCAGTTTTCGGTTGGACGAGCAGTACTTC.

The V and J genes are TRBV5-1 and TRBJ1-2; no firm D call. V lost 0 bases and J lost 0, with 9 bases in between. The germline gives CDR1 SGHRS, CDR2 YFSETQ. There are 15 residues in the CDR3. Here the CDR3 reads CASSLGSLANYGYTF. CDR3 sequence (DNA): TGCGCCAGCAGCTTGGGGTCGCTAGCTAACTATGGCTACACCTTC.